The T cell receptor beta chain under discussion was sequenced for a study of CD8+ T cells in alopecia areata. The overall study: Approximately 6-11-week-old female C3H/HeJ mice were grafted with skin from spontaneously alopecic 6-12-month-old C3H/HeJ graft donors. General study results and limits: Sharing of TCR sequences between patients (possibly for HLA-related reasons) was less clear than in mice. Lesional scalp displayed greater clonality than normal scalp, most notably in alopecia totalis/universalis.

There are 14 residues in the CDR3. V shed 1 base and J shed 3 bases, with 8 bases lying between them. Germline loops: CDR1 FNHDT, CDR2 SITEND (reference sequence). cDNA prepared by RNA extraction and subsequent reverse transcription served as the template for sequencing. Repertoires were generated with immunoSEQ multiplex PCR, while TCRdb's copy carries only in-frame clones and drops some. Singletons are absent from the sample, which has some 110,000 clones. This clone was detected only a few times. Antigen: not known. The germline and genes are mouse ones. The read halts 4 residues ahead of the CDR3 end, with the missing end drawn from the germline J gene.

This TCR came from a C3H/HeJ mouse with alopecia areata. The mouse strain carries the MHC haplotype H2-k. The chain employs TRBV19 and TRBJ2-1; D unresolved. The sequencing sample was made of lesional skin. The CDR3 loop reads CASSIQSPYAEQFF. The sequenced CDR3 bases are TGTGCCAGCAGTATACAGTCCCCCTATGCT.